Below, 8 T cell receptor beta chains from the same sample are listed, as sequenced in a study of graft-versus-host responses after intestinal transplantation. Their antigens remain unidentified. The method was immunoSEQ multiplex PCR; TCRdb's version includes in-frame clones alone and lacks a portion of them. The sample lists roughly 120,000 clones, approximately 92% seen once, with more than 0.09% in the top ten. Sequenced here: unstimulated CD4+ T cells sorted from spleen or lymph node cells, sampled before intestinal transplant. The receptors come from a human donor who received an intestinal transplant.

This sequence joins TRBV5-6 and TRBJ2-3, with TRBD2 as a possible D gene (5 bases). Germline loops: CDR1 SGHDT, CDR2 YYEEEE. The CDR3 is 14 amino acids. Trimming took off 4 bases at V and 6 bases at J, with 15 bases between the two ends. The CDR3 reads CASSPALVRDTQYF. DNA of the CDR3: TGTGCCAGCAGCCCCGCACTAGTCAGGGATACGCAGTATTTT.

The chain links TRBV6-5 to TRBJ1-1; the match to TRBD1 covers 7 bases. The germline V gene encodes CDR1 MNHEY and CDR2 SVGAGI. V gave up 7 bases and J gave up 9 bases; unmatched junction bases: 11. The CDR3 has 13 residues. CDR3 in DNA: TGTGCCAGCACCCCTGCGAGACAGGGCCAAGCTTTCTTT. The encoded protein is CASTPARQGQAFF.

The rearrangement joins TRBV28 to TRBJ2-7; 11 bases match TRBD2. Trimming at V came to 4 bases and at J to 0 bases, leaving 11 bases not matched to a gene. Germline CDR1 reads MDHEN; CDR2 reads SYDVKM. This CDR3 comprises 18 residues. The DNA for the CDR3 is TGTGCCAGCAGTTCCTTATGGTCTAGCGGGAGGAGCTCCTACGAGCAGTACTTC. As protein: CASSSLWSSGRSSYEQYF.

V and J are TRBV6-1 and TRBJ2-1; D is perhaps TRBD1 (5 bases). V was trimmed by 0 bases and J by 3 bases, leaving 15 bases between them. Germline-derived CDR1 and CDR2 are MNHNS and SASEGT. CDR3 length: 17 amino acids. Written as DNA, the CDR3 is TGTGCCAGCAGTGAAGCAAGATTCGGACAACTCTACAATGAGCAGTTCTTC. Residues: CASSEARFGQLYNEQFF.

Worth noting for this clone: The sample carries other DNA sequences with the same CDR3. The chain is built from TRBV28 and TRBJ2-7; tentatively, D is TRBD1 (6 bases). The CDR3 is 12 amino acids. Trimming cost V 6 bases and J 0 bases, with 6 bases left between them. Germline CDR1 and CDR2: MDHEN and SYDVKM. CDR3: CASRQGSYEQYF. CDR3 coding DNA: TGTGCCAGCAGACAGGGCTCCTACGAGCAGTACTTC.

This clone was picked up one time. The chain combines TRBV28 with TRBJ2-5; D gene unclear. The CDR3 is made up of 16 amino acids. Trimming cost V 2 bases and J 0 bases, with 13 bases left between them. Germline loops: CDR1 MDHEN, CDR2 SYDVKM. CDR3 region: CASSLLGGKYQETQYF. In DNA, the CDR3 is TGTGCCAGCAGTTTACTGGGTGGGAAATACCAAGAGACCCAGTACTTC. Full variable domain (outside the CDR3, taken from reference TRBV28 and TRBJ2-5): DVKVTQSSRYLVKRTGEKVFLECVQDMDHENMFWYRQDPGLGLRLIYFSYDVKMKEKGDIPEGYSVSREKKERFSLILESASTNQTSMYLCASSLLGGKYQETQYFGPGTRLLVL.

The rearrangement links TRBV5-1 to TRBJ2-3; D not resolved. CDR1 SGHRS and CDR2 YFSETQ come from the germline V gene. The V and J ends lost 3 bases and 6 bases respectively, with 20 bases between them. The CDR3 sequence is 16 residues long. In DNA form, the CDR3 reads TGCGCCAGCAGCTCGACACCGGACGTTACTGGGGATACGCAGTATTTT. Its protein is CASSSTPDVTGDTQYF.

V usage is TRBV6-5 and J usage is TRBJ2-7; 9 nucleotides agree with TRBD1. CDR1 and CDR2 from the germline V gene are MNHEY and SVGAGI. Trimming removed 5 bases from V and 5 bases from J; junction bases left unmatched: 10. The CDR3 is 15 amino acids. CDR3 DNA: TGTGCCAGCAGTCCTTCAGGGACAGGGTCCAACGAGCAGTACTTC. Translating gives CASSPSGTGSNEQYF.